Sequencing of this T cell receptor beta chain was carried out in a study of cytomegalovirus exposure and HLA in healthy donors. Turning to the study itself: From HLA-typed donors, an early data release held roughly 89 million unique TCRs.

PCR was performed using 60 Vbeta and 13 Jbeta primers. Using immunoSEQ multiplex PCR, the repertoire was profiled, and TCRdb retains in-frame clones only, with some absent. Among fewer than 120,000 clones listed, around 85% were seen once. General observations from the study: Upon later analysis, TCR association rates were observed to vary by HLA locus, being highest for DRB1 and lowest for HLA-C.

Germline V lookup: CDR1 MNHEY, CDR2 SVGAGI. The CDR3 extends over 14 amino acids. J gave up 3 bases and V 7 bases, and 4 bases lay outside the gene matches. A note on this clone: Its antigen remains unidentified.

The chain couples TRBV6-5 to TRBJ2-1, with 9 bases aligning to TRBD2. Sequences were obtained from PBMCs. The sequence was obtained from a man between 25 and 39 years old in good health and CMV-seropositive. CDR3 nucleotides: TGTGCCAGCAAACTTAGCGGGGGCTACAATGAGCAGTTCTTC. This gives the protein CASKLSGGYNEQFF.